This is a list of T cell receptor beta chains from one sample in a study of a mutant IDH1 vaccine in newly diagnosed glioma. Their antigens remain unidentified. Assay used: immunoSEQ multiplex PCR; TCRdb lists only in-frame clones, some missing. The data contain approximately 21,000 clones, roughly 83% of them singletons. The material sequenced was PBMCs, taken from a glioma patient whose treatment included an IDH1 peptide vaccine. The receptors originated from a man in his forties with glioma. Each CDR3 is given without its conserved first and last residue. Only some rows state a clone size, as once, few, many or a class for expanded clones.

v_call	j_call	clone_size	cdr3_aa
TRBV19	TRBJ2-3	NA	ASSSAGRTDTQY
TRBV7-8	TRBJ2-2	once	ASSVVNTGELF
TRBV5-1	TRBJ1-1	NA	ASSRRGYDTEAF
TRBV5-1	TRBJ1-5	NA	ASSPTPGAYWPQH
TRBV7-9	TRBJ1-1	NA	ASSLIRRGLNTEAF
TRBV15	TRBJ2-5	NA	ATSRALGRQETQY
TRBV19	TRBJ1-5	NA	ASSGLGQPQH
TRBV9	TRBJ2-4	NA	ASSPEFGLSKNIQY
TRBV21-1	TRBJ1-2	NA	ASSRDYGYT
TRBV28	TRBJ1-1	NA	ASSLRDSYSEAF
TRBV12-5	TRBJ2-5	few	ASGLLPDVHQETQY
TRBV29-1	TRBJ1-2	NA	SVKANYGYT
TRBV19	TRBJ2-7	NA	ASSTGGYEQY